The clone carrying this TCR beta chain was found a few times. The antigen is unknown. Profiling relied on immunoSEQ multiplex PCR, and the TCRdb table lists in-frame clones only, not all of them. Among around 270,000 clones listed, around 93% were seen once. The source of the sample is a study of T cell responses to AZD1222 COVID-19 vaccine. Whole-study findings and limits: At baseline, seropositivity was found in only a handful of AZD1222 recipients.

Germline CDR1 reads MNHEY; CDR2 reads SVGEGT. The CDR3 is made up of 15 amino acids. V shed 5 bases, J shed 1 base, and the junction held 4 bases outside the gene matches. V and J are TRBV6-2 or TRBV6-3 and TRBJ2-2; 7 bases are shared with TRBD1. The sequence derives from an adult who received the AZD1222 COVID-19 vaccine. The sequencing used peripheral blood, collected 28 days after the second AZD1222 dose. Here the CDR3 DNA reads TGTGCCAGCAGTCGGGGACAGATGAACACCGGGGAGCTGTTTTTT. This translates into CASSRGQMNTGELFF.